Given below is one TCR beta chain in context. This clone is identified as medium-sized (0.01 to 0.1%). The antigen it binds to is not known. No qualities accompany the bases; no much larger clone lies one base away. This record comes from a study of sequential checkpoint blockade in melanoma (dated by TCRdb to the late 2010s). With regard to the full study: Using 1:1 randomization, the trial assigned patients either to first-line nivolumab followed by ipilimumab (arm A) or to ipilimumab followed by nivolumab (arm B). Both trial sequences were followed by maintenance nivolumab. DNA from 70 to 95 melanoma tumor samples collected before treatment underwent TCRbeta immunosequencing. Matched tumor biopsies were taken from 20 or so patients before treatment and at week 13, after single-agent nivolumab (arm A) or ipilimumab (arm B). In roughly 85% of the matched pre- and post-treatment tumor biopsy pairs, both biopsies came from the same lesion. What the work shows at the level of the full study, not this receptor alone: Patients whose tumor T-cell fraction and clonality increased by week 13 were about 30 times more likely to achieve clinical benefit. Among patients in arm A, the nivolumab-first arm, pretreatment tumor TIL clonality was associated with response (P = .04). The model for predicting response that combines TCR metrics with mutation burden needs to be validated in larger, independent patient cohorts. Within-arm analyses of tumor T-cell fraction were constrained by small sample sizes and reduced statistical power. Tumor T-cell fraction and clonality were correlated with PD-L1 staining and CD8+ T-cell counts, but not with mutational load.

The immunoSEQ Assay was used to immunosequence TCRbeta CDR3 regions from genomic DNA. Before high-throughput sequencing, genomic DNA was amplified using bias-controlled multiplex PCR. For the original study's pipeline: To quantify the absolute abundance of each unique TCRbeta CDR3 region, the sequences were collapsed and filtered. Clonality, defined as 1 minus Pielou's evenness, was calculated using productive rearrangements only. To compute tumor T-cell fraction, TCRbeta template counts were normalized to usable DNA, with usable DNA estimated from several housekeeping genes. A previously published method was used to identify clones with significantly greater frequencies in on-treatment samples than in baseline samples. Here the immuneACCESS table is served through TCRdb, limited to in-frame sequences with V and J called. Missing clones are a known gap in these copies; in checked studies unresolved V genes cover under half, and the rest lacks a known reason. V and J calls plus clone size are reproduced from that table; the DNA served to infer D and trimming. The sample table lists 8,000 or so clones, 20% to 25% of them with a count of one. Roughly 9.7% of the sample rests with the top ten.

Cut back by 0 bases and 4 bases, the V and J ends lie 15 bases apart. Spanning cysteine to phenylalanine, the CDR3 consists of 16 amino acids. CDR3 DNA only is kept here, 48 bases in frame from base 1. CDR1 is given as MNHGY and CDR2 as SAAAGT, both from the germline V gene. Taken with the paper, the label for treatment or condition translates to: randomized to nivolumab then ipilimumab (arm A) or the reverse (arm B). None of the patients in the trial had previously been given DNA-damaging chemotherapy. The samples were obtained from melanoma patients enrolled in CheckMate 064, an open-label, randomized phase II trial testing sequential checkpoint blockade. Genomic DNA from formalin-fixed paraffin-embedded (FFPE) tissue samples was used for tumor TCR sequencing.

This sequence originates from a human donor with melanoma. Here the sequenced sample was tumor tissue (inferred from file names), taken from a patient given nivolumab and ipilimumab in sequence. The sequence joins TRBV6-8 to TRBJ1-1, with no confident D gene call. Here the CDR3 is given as CASSYSKEPAGTEAFF. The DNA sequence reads TGTGCCAGCAGTTACTCGAAGGAACCCGCCGGCACTGAAGCTTTCTTT.